This T cell receptor beta chain was documented in a study of CD8+ T cells in alopecia areata. In the study overall: Oral tofacitinib (5 to 10 mg twice daily) was administered to treated patients.

The V end was cut by 4 bases, the J end by 4 bases, with 12 bases between. The germline V gene encodes CDR1 MGHRA and CDR2 YSYEKL. This CDR3 has 14 amino acids. After isolation, RNA underwent reverse transcription to generate cDNA as the sequencing template. Generated by immunoSEQ multiplex PCR, the TCRdb table keeps only in-frame clones and is missing some. The sample lists hundreds of thousands of clones, roughly two thirds seen once, with around 1.2% in the top ten. The chain recombines TRBV4-1 with TRBJ2-3, with TRBD2 as a possible D gene (5 bases). The receptor was isolated from a human donor with alopecia areata. Sequenced material: CD4+ T cells sorted from blood, taken at week 0. The CDR3 sequence: CASSRETTADTQYF. The CDR3 DNA sequence: TGCGCCAGCAGCCGGGAGACTACGGCAGATACGCAGTATTTT.